This TCR beta chain came from a study of CD8 T cells in ankylosing spondylitis listed by TCRdb under 2017. Notes on the research overall: The study profiled T cell receptor beta repertoires in healthy donors and ankylosing spondylitis patients to find disease-linked TCR variants. The whole study cohort included over a hundred healthy donors and about two dozen ankylosing spondylitis patients. Peripheral blood was sampled, and synovial fluid was also collected from ankylosing spondylitis patients.

This clonotype occurred many times. Its antigen specificity is not known. No qualities accompany the bases; no much larger clone lies one base away. These reads were obtained on an Illumina HiSeq 2500. Quantitative 5'-RACE with molecular barcodes was used to prepare TCR beta libraries. Turning to the authors' computational methods: A new computational method, built on a probabilistic model of VDJ rearrangement, was used to identify disease-linked TCR variants. TCRdb reanalyzed the raw reads on its own, using fastp at Q25 for trimming and MiXCR for clone calling, and kept in-frame beta chains. For every CDR3 protein sequence, its rows merge into one entry that carries the most common genes and DNA. Clone size and V and J calls follow TCRdb, not the original study. The sample profile shows a few hundred thousand distinct CDR3 sequences; more than 15% of them were found once. The ten largest make up about 0.94% of the sample.

Overall study results and their limits: A TCR beta motif made up of eight or nine highly homologous amino acid variants appeared to be characteristic of blood from ankylosing spondylitis patients. Significant enrichment of the disease-linked clones was reported in matched synovial fluid samples from ankylosing spondylitis patients. The disease-linked clones showed a CD8+ phenotype and occurred at relatively low frequencies in peripheral blood. Some motif variants were previously reported in synovial fluid and blood of reactive arthritis patients, suggesting common disease-initiation mechanisms.

The cysteine opens and the phenylalanine closes a CDR3 of 14 amino acids. Only the CDR3 DNA stays, 42 bases, in frame from base 1. The germline V gene yields LGHNA for CDR1 and YNFKEQ for CDR2. Between the V and J ends, shortened by 4 bases and 4 bases respectively, the junction contains 11 bases. This chain joins TRBV4-2 to TRBJ1-3; no D gene call is confident. Material for sequencing was blood, either unsorted or a sorted T cell fraction (not recorded which). This TCR came from a male donor with ankylosing spondylitis. The CDR3 in this case is CASSPFFGGNTIYF. DNA sequence: TGTGCCAGCAGCCCCTTTTTCGGAGGAAACACCATATATTTT.